This TCR beta chain was identified in a study of tumor and adjacent non-tumor tissue in lung cancer (dated by TCRdb to 2016 to 2019). Study-wide context: Of the cohort, roughly 12 patients had adenocarcinoma, 2 had squamous cell carcinoma and 1 had small cell lung cancer. The roughly 15 patients were aged roughly 30 to 80 years, included about ten men and 5 women, and had TNM stage I to III disease. Sequencing produced more than 100,000,000 productive TCRbeta reads in total, an average of about 4 million reads per sample. The study compared bulk TCRbeta repertoires from lung tumor tissue and matched distant non-tumor lung tissue of about 14 lung cancer patients. Fewer than 35 paired specimens, one tumor and one normal lung sample per patient, were profiled by TCRbeta CDR3 sequencing.

As regards this clonotype: There is no known antigen for this receptor. Given the absence of the conserved phenylalanine or tryptophan at the CDR3 end, a read error is likely.

RNA was extracted from bulk unsorted tissue and checked for quality with a NanoDrop ND-1000 and an Agilent 2100. For the normal lung samples, distant non-tumor tissue was collected more than 3 cm away from the tumor edge. The donors were newly diagnosed lung cancer patients admitted for thoracic surgery in China from August to November 2014 who had not received prior chemotherapy. Patients with previous radiotherapy or chemotherapy, or with another concurrent cancer, were excluded from the study. Pieces of surgical tissue measuring about 1-2.1 cm3 were kept in RNAlater solution and held at -80 degrees C until needed. What the authors observed across the whole study: Significantly higher TCR diversity (inverse Simpson) was observed in tumor tissue than in normal lung tissue (around 450 vs 160, P = 0.0075, Mann-Whitney U test). TCR diversity was significantly higher in younger patients, and greater tumor TCR diversity was associated with shorter overall survival and shorter disease-free survival. With only around 16 patients in the cohort, the authors noted that larger samples and more detailed clinical data are needed. Neither the sequencing platform nor unique molecular identifiers are mentioned in the methods. The top 100 clones accounted for a significantly larger cumulative portion of the repertoire in normal lung than in tumor tissue. Peripheral blood was not sequenced, so blood TCRbeta repertoires were not examined in the lung cancer patients of the study.

The CDR3 length equals 12 residues, ends included. The CDR3 DNA has 36 bases and is translated from base 1. CDR1 and CDR2, looked up from the germline V gene, are SGHAT and FQNNGV. Library preparation used multiplex PCR. Sequencing used an Illumina HiSeq 2500. TCRbeta libraries were constructed through three rounds of nested PCR with primers (Table S4) according to protocols modified from ARM-PCR. Before sequencing, PCR products of 200-500 bp were cut from the gel and purified using the QIAquick gel extraction kit. On the authors' methods: Reads were cleaned using Trimmomatic, were merged into complete CDR3 sequences using FLASH, and were assigned to V(D)J germline segments using MiTCR. VDJtools was used to compute clonal diversity as the inverse Simpson's index. In-frame sequences without a premature stop codon were defined as productive reads. The public reads were run again by TCRdb, first through fastp at Q25 and then through MiXCR, and only productive beta chains were kept. CDR3 protein sequences are deduplicated, and each keeps its most common genes and DNA. The V and J calls and clone size come from TCRdb's table, not from the authors' own analysis. For this sample there are 50,000 or so distinct CDR3 sequences; about 79% appear just once. The biggest ten clones account for over 20% of the sample.

This sequence uses TRBV11-2 and TRBJ2-1, with the D gene tentatively TRBD1 or TRBD2, based on 6 matching bases in each. Sequenced material: distant non-tumor lung tissue. This clonotype was obtained from a woman aged 55-70 years with non-small cell lung cancer. The DNA sequence is as follows: TGTGCCCGCAGCCACGGGGGCGGTGAGCAGTTCATC. Translated, this gives CARSHGGGEQFI.